This record concerns one TCR beta chain sequence. Unique molecular identifiers tagged the TCRbeta library. TCRdb recomputed calls from the PCR reads with MiXCR, one row per CDR3 protein. The table includes hundreds of thousands of distinct CDR3 sequences, approximately 17% detected once. This CDR3 has 12 amino acids. The V gene's germline CDR1 is DFQATT and CDR2 SNEGSKA (reference sequence). V was pared by 0 bases and J by 1 base, with 3 bases between. The source of the sample is a study of T-cell reconstitution after alpha-beta-depleted transplantation in children. V gene TRBV20-1 combines with J gene TRBJ2-5; no firm D call. This clonotype was sampled from a human donor who donated a stem cell graft to a child with acute myeloid leukemia. Material: PBMCs from the stem cell graft donor, obtained from the stem cell graft. CDR3 region: CSAREGQETQYF. The CDR3, as DNA: TGCAGTGCTAGAGAGGGCCAAGAGACCCAGTACTTC.